One sample yielded the 7 T cell receptor beta chains listed below, sequenced in a study of graft-versus-host responses after intestinal transplantation. Measured with immunoSEQ multiplex PCR; TCRdb has only the in-frame clones, and not every one. Among about 120,000 clones listed, approximately 94% were seen once. Their antigens remain unidentified. The specimen comprised unstimulated CD4+ T cells sorted from spleen or lymph node cells, sampled before transplant. All receptors derive from a human donor who was the organ donor for an intestinal transplant.

V gene TRBV7-3 combines with J gene TRBJ2-2; either TRBD1 or TRBD2 may supply D (5 bases each). The CDR3 is made up of 14 amino acids. The germline CDR1 and CDR2 sequences are SGHTA and FQGTGA. The V and J ends lost 11 bases and 0 bases respectively, with 13 bases between them. The CDR3 region is CASRPGPNTGELFF. DNA of the CDR3: TGTGCCTCCCGACCGGGACCGAACACCGGGGAGCTGTTTTTT.

A single count supports this clone. The chain employs TRBV7-2 and TRBJ2-2, with TRBD1 identical over 7 bases. This CDR3 is built from 17 residues. V was pared by 4 bases and J by 0 bases, with 8 bases of the junction left unmatched. The V gene's germline CDR1 is SGHTA and CDR2 FQGNSA. CDR3 residues: CASSSPRQGTNTGELFF. For the CDR3, the DNA is TGTGCCAGCAGCTCCCCTCGACAGGGAACGAACACCGGGGAGCTGTTTTTT.

The gene calls are TRBV5-4 and TRBJ2-3, with D unresolved. Germline V lookup: CDR1 SGHNT, CDR2 YYREEE (reference sequence). Trimming shortened V by 0 bases and J by 4 bases, and 9 bases separated the two germline ends. This CDR3 region has 14 residues. CDR3 loop: CASSLVEVPDTQYF. The CDR3 coding sequence is TGTGCCAGCAGCTTGGTAGAGGTTCCAGATACGCAGTATTTT.

A note on this clone: In the same sample, other DNA sequences code for this CDR3. V and J are TRBV5-1 and TRBJ2-1; D might be TRBD1 or TRBD2, each matching 5 bases. The CDR3 has 15 amino acids. V was shortened by 0 bases and J by 0 bases, with 7 bases between the two germline ends. CDR1 is SGHRS and CDR2 is YFSETQ in the germline V gene. The DNA for the CDR3 is TGCGCCAGCAGCTTGGGGGGGAGCTCCTACAATGAGCAGTTCTTC. Translating gives CASSLGGSSYNEQFF.

Remarks on this clone: The sample carries other DNA sequences with the same CDR3. J is TRBJ2-7 and V is TRBV7-2; D unresolved. This CDR3 has 12 amino acids. CDR1 and CDR2 from the germline V gene are SGHTA and FQGNSA. Trimming pared 1 base from V and 4 bases from J, leaving 5 bases between. CDR3 nucleotides: TGTGCCAGCAGCTTAGTTGGGTACGAGCAGTACTTC. Translating gives CASSLVGYEQYF.

V usage is TRBV27 and J usage is TRBJ2-1; D tentatively fits TRBD1 or TRBD2 (6 bases each). Germline V CDR1 and CDR2: MNHEY, SMNVEV (reference sequence). Trimming cost V 4 bases and J 9 bases, with 10 bases left between them. The CDR3 sequence is 12 residues long. The CDR3 region is CASSSEGGEQFF. Written as DNA, the CDR3 is TGTGCCAGCAGTTCGGAGGGGGGTGAGCAGTTCTTC.

This sequence joins TRBV25-1 and TRBJ1-1; possible D gene TRBD1, 5 bases. The germline V and J ends were trimmed by 0 bases and 11 bases, with 13 bases remaining between them. The CDR3 sequence is 13 residues long. Germline V gene sequence: CDR1 MGHDK, CDR2 SYGVNS. The chain's CDR3 is CASSEYIGEGAFF. Here the CDR3 DNA reads TGTGCCAGCAGTGAATATATCGGGGAGGGGGCTTTCTTT.